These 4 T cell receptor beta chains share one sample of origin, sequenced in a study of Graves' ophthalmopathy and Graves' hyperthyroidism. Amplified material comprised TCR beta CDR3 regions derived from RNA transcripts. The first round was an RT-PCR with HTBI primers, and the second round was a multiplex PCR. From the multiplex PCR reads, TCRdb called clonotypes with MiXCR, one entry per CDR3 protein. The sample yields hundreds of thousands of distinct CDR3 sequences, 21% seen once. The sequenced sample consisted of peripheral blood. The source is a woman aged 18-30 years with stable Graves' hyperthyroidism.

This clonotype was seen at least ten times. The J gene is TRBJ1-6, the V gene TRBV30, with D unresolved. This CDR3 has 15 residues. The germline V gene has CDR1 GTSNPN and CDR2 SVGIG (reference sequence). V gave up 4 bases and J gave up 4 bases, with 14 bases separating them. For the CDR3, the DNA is TGTGCCTGGACGGGCAGGCACCTATATAATTCACCCCTCCACTTT. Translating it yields CAWTGRHLYNSPLHF.

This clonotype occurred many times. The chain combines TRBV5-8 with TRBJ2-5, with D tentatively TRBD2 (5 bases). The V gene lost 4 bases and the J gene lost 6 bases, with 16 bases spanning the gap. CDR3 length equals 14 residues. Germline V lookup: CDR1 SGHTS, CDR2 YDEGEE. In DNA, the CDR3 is TGTGCCAGCAGCCCCTGGGCAGGAGGACAGACCCAGTACTTC. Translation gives CASSPWAGGQTQYF.

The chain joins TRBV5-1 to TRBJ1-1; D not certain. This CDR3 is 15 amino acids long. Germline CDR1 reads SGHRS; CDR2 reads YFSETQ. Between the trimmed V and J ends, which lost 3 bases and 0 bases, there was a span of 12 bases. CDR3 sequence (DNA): TGCGCCAGCAGCTCTCGACTGGGCGTGAACACTGAAGCTTTCTTT. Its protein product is CASSSRLGVNTEAFF.

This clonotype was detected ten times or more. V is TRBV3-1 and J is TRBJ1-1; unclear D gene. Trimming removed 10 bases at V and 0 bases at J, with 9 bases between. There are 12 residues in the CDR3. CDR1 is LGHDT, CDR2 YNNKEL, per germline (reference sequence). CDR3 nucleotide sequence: TGTGCCACCGAAGGGCTGAACACTGAAGCTTTCTTT. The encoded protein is CATEGLNTEAFF.